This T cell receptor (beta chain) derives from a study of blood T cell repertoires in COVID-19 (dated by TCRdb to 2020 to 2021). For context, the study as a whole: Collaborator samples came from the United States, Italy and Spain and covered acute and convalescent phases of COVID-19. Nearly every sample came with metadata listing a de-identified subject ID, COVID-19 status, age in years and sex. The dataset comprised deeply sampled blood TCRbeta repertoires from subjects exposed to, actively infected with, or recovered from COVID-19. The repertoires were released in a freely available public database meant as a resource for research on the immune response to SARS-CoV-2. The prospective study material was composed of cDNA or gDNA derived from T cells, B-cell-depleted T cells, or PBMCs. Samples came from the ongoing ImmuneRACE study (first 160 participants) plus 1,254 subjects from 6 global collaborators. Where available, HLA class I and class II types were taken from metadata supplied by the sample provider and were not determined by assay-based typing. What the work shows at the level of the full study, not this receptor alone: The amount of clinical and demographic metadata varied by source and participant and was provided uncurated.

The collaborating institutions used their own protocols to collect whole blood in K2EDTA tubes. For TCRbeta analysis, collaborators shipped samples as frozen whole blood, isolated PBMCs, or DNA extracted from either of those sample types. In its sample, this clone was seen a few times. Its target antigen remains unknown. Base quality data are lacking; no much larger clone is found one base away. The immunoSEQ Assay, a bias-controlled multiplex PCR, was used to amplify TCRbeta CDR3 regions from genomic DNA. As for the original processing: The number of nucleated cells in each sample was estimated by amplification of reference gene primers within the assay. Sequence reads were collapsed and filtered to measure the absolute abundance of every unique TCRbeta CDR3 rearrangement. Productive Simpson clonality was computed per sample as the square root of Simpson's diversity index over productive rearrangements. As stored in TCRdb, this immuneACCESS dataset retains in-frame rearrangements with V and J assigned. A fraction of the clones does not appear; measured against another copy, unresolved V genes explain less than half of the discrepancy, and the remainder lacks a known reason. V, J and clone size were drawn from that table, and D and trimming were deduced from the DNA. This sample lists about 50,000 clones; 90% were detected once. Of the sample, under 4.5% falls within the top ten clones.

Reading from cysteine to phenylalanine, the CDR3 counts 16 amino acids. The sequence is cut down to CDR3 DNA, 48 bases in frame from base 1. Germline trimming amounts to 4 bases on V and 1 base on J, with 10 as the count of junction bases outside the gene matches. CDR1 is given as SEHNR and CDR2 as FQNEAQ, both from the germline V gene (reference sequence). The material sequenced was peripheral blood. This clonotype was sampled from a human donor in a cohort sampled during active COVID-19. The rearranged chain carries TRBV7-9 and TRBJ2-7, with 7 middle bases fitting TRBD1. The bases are TGTGCCAGCAGCTCAGACCGGGACAGTACATCCTACGAGCAGTACTTC. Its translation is CASSSDRDSTSYEQYF. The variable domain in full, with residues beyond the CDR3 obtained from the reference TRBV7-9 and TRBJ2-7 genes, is DTGVSQNPRHKITKRGQNVTFRCDPISEHNRLYWYRQTLGQGPEFLTYFQNEAQLEKSRLLSDRFSAERPKGSFSTLEIQRTEQGDSAMYLCASSSDRDSTSYEQYFGPGTRLTVT.